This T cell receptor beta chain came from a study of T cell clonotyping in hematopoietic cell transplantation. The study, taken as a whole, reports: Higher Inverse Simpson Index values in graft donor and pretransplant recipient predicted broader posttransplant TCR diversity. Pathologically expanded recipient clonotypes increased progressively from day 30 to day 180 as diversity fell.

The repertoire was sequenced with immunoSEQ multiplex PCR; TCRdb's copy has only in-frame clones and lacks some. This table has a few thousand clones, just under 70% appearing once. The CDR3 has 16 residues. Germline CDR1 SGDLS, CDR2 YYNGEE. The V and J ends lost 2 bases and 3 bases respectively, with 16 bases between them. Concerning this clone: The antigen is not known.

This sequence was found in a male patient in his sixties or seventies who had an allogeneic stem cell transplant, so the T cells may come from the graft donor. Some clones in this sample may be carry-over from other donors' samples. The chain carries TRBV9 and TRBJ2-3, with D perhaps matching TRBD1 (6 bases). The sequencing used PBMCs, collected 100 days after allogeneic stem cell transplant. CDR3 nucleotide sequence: TGTGCCAGCAGCGTCTTTTTAGGTGGGACAACAGATACGCAGTATTTT. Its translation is CASSVFLGGTTDTQYF.